The entry below gives a single TCR beta chain sequence along with its context. Clinical history as reported by participants underpinned cohort assignment. The data stem from a study of blood T cell repertoires in COVID-19. Overall study context: The United States, Italy and Spain provided the acute and convalescent COVID-19 samples. The cDNA or gDNA used as material had been derived from T cells, B-cell-depleted T cells, or PBMCs.

The CDR3 length is 15 residues. Looked up from germline, CDR1 is SGHTA and CDR2 is FQGNSA. V dropped 4 bases and J dropped 3; count of bases not matched to a gene: 8. In the original analysis: Amplified reference gene primers provided the basis for estimating nucleated cell counts. TCRdb keeps only in-frame clones here, not all; method: immunoSEQ multiplex PCR. D and trimming come from the DNA, and the V and J calls and clone size come from that table. The sample records roughly 250,000 clones, approximately 86% being singletons. The gene calls are TRBV7-2 and TRBJ2-7; 8 bases line up with TRBD1. The sequence was obtained from a woman aged 25 to 39 with acute COVID-19. Input material: PBMCs or T cells enriched from blood (not recorded which). The chain's CDR3 is CASSSQAGGGYEQYF. CDR3 in DNA: TGTGCCAGCAGCTCGCAGGCAGGGGGCGGCTACGAGCAGTACTTC. Full variable domain (rest looked up from reference TRBV7-2 and TRBJ2-7): GAGVSQSPSNKVTEKGKDVELRCDPISGHTALYWYRQSLGQGLEFLIYFQGNSAPDKSGLPSDRFSAERTGGSVSTLTIQRTQQEDSAVYLCASSSQAGGGYEQYFGPGTRLTVT.